This entry is about one T cell receptor beta chain. What it binds is unknown. This sample is drawn from a study of Tregs in tolerant kidney transplant recipients. General study findings and limits: Validation in larger populations is needed because few patients were studied. Biological reproducibility was not directly addressed in this study.

Trimming cost V 5 bases and J 4 bases, with 18 bases left between them. Germline lookup yields CDR1 MNHNY and CDR2 SVGAGI (reference sequence). This CDR3 region has 15 residues. Unstimulated Tregs (CD4+CD25+CD127-) and CD4+CD25- non-Tregs were sorted from PBMCs. Assay used: immunoSEQ multiplex PCR; TCRdb lists only in-frame clones, some missing. The sample holds about 240,000 clones, 84% seen once. The V and J genes are TRBV6-6 and TRBJ2-7; D possibly corresponds to TRBD2 (6 bases). Material: CD4+ T cells from blood. This sequence was found in a human donor in good health. The CDR3 nucleotides read TGTGCCAGCAGTCCCAGCGGAGGGGTCCGGTACGAGCAGTACTTC. It specifies CASSPSGGVRYEQYF.